The 25 T cell receptor beta chains given below trace back to one sample, sequenced in a study of OX40 agonist ivuxolimab in advanced cancers. TCRdb's table, derived via immunoSEQ multiplex PCR, lists solely in-frame clones and lacks some. The table records tens of thousands of clones, roughly 84% of them present only once. Specimen: CD4+ or CD8+ T cells sorted from blood, collected in a trial of the OX40 agonist ivuxolimab. Source of these receptors: an adult with an advanced solid tumor such as melanoma, head and neck, liver or kidney cancer.

V is TRBV11-2 and J is TRBJ2-7; 8 bases match TRBD1. Germline assignment: CDR1 SGHAT and CDR2 FQNNGV. This CDR3 spans 13 amino acids. The V and J ends lost 3 bases and 6 bases, in that order; junction bases with no gene match: 4. In DNA, the CDR3 is TGTGCCAGCAGCTTCGGGCAGGGGGCCGAGCAGTACTTC. This translates into CASSFGQGAEQYF.

This chain joins TRBV7-2 and TRBJ2-5; 13 bases agree with TRBD2. TRBJ2-7 explains the end of the DNA better; the J call may be wrong. In germline, CDR1 is SGHTA, CDR2 FQGNSA. The CDR3 length is 17 residues. CDR3 in DNA: TGTGCCAGCAGCTTCGGACTAGCGGGGGTTGGGGCCTACGAGCAGTACTTC. It encodes CASSFGLAGVGAYEQYF.

The chain recombines TRBV28 with TRBJ2-1; 8 nucleotides match TRBD2. V dropped 1 base and J dropped 10; count of bases not matched to a gene: 18. The CDR3 loop spans 18 amino acids. Germline CDR1 and CDR2: MDHEN and SYDVKM. CDR3 in amino acids: CASSLFGLSGGLMGEQFF. The CDR3 DNA sequence: TGTGCCAGCAGTTTATTCGGACTAAGCGGGGGACTAATGGGGGAGCAGTTCTTC.

The CDR3 region has the DNA TGTGCCAGCAGCCCGTCCGGGGCTAGCGGGAGTTACAATGAGCAGTTCTTC. It yields the protein CASSPSGASGSYNEQFF. The chain combines TRBV9 with TRBJ2-1; 10 positions match TRBD2. Germline CDR1 is SGDLS and CDR2 is YYNGEE. The V and J ends lost 4 bases and 4 bases, in that order; junction bases with no gene match: 11. The CDR3 runs 17 residues.

This chain joins TRBV27 and TRBJ1-5; tentative D call: TRBD1 (5 bases). This CDR3 is 15 amino acids long. The germline gives CDR1 MNHEY, CDR2 SMNVEV (reference sequence). V shed 0 bases and J shed 8 bases, with 14 bases lying between them. CDR3 nucleotides: TGTGCCAGCAGTTTATCGGGGGGGTTCCATGAGCCCCAGCATTTT. Translating it yields CASSLSGGFHEPQHF.

The chain carries TRBV30 and TRBJ2-2, with D unresolved. Germline lookup yields CDR1 GTSNPN and CDR2 SVGIG (reference sequence). Trimming left V 5 bases short and J 5 bases short, with 9 bases between. The CDR3 extends over 12 amino acids. CDR3 residues: CAWEDTTGELFF. For the CDR3, the DNA is TGTGCCTGGGAAGATACTACCGGGGAGCTGTTTTTT.

V usage is TRBV11-3 and J usage is TRBJ2-5; 14 bases are a match to TRBD2. V shed 9 bases and J 2 bases; nucleotides not matched to a gene: 2. This CDR3 spans 14 amino acids. Germline assignment: CDR1 SGHNT and CDR2 YENEEA. Here the CDR3 DNA reads TGTGCCAGTAGACTAGCGGGAGGGCAAGAGACCCAGTACTTC. Encoded protein: CASRLAGGQETQYF. The whole variable domain, filled in from reference TRBV11-3 and TRBJ2-5, reads EAGVVQSPRYKIIEKKQPVAFWCNPISGHNTLYWYLQNLGQGPELLIRYENEEAVDDSQLPKDRFSAERLKGVDSTLKIQPAELGDSAVYLCASRLAGGQETQYFGPGTRLLVL.

The gene calls are TRBV6-6 and TRBJ2-2; no definite D call. The V and J ends lost 0 bases and 4 bases respectively, with 6 bases between them. The germline V gene has CDR1 MNHNY and CDR2 SVGAGI (reference sequence). The CDR3 has 14 amino acids. The CDR3 sequence: CASSYSIGTGELFF. The DNA of the CDR3 is TGTGCCAGCAGTTACTCGATAGGCACCGGGGAGCTGTTTTTT.

Only one count was recorded for this clone. The rearrangement links TRBV28 to TRBJ2-3, with 8 bases matching TRBD2. CDR1 and CDR2 (germline): MDHEN, SYDVKM. The CDR3 is made up of 15 amino acids. Trimming took 2 bases from V and 6 from J; bases not matched to a gene: 7. CDR3 sequence reads: CASSLPAGDADTQYF. CDR3 nucleotide sequence: TGTGCCAGCAGTTTACCAGCGGGAGACGCGGATACGCAGTATTTT.

There are a few counts of this clone. This chain uses TRBV13 with TRBJ2-7; D gene ambiguous. Trimming removed 1 base at V and 3 bases at J, with 4 bases between. There are 12 residues in the CDR3. The germline V gene encodes CDR1 PRHDT and CDR2 FYEKMQ (reference sequence). CDR3 DNA: TGTGCCAGCAGCTTAGTCGACTACGAGCAGTACTTC. This translates into CASSLVDYEQYF.

The chain is built from TRBV5-1 and TRBJ2-7; 7 bases map to TRBD2. V was clipped by 7 bases and J by 2 bases; unmatched bases: 12. The CDR3 is 15 residues long. Germline-derived CDR1 and CDR2 are SGHRS and YFSETQ. The CDR3 loop reads CASRGGEGYAYEQYF. CDR3 DNA: TGCGCCAGCCGGGGAGGGGAAGGGTATGCCTACGAGCAGTACTTC.

V and J are TRBV9 and TRBJ2-1, with 14 positions matching TRBD2. V shed 4 bases and J 4 bases; nucleotides not matched to a gene: 4. Germline CDR1 SGDLS, CDR2 YYNGEE. This CDR3 spans 16 amino acids. CDR3 amino acids: CASSPWTSGGYNEQFF. CDR3 coding DNA: TGTGCCAGCAGCCCGTGGACTAGCGGGGGGTACAATGAGCAGTTCTTC.

This clone was picked up one time. The chain combines TRBV30 with TRBJ2-7; possible D gene TRBD2, 6 bases. CDR3 length equals 11 residues. The V end was cut by 8 bases, the J end by 6 bases, with 14 bases between. From germline, CDR1 is GTSNPN and CDR2 SVGIG (reference sequence). CDR3 sequence: CAAMGGVEQYF. The CDR3, as DNA: TGTGCCGCCATGGGGGGAGTCGAGCAGTACTTC.

The V call is TRBV19, the J call TRBJ2-3, with 8 nucleotides matching TRBD2. Germline CDR1 is LNHDA and CDR2 is SQIVND (reference sequence). The CDR3 is made up of 14 amino acids. V lost 6 bases to trimming and J lost 6 bases; unmatched junction nucleotides: 8. CDR3 region: CASSPGGEADTQYF. The CDR3 DNA follows: TGTGCCAGTAGCCCCGGGGGGGAAGCCGATACGCAGTATTTT.

V is TRBV27 and J is TRBJ2-5; TRBD2 matches 9 bases. Germline-derived CDR1 and CDR2 are MNHEY and SMNVEV (reference sequence). This CDR3 comprises 16 residues. J lost 4 bases, V lost 3 bases, and 9 bases had no gene match. The CDR3 reads CASSFSGGGVAETQYF. The CDR3 nucleotides read TGTGCCAGCAGTTTTTCGGGCGGGGGGGTAGCAGAGACCCAGTACTTC.

CDR3 protein: CASSYGETQYF. CDR3 sequence (DNA): TGTGCCAGCAGCTACGGCGAGACCCAGTACTTC. This sequence joins TRBV5-6 and TRBJ2-5; D is unresolved. Trimming cost V 3 bases and J 5 bases, with 5 bases left between them. The CDR3 runs 11 residues. Looked up from germline, CDR1 is SGHDT and CDR2 is YYEEEE.

CDR3 region: CASTMGGDTEAFF. CDR3 nucleotides: TGTGCCAGTACCATGGGAGGCGACACTGAAGCTTTCTTT. This chain joins TRBV19 and TRBJ1-1; D is uncertain. Per the germline V gene, CDR1 is LNHDA and CDR2 is SQIVND (reference sequence). The V gene lost 7 bases and the J gene lost 3 bases, with 12 bases spanning the gap. The CDR3 length is 13 residues.

This clone showed up just a few times. The rearrangement joins TRBV27 to TRBJ1-5; D is possibly TRBD1 (5 bases). The germline V gene has CDR1 MNHEY and CDR2 SMNVEV (reference sequence). This CDR3 region has 14 residues. V was cut by 8 bases and J by 1 base, with 12 bases left in between. The CDR3 sequence: CASASRDSNQPQHF. CDR3 nucleotide sequence: TGTGCCAGCGCCAGCCGGGACAGCAATCAGCCCCAGCATTTT.

The chain combines TRBV4-1 with TRBJ2-1; 7 positions match TRBD2. CDR1 is MGHRA and CDR2 is YSYEKL in the germline V gene. The CDR3 spans 15 residues. The ends lost 1 base at V and 0 bases at J; junction bases unmatched: 0. CDR3 sequence (DNA): TGCGCCAGCAGCCAAGGACTAGCCTCCTACAATGAGCAGTTCTTC. This gives the protein CASSQGLASYNEQFF.

V is TRBV10-2 and J is TRBJ2-3, with 8 bases fitting TRBD2. The CDR3 covers 17 residues. V lost 4 bases to trimming and J lost 2 bases; unmatched junction nucleotides: 11. Germline CDR1 WSHSY, CDR2 SAAADI. CDR3 region: CASSVISVAGITDTQYF. The CDR3 DNA is TGCGCCAGCAGTGTAATTAGCGTAGCGGGGATCACAGATACGCAGTATTTT.

This clone was recorded once. The chain combines TRBV4-1 with TRBJ1-5; 9 bases are a match to TRBD1. The V and J ends lost 5 bases and 7 bases, in that order; junction bases with no gene match: 9. In germline, CDR1 is MGHRA, CDR2 YSYEKL. CDR3 length: 15 amino acids. The CDR3 region is CASSGRQGGAQPQHF. As DNA, the CDR3 is TGCGCCAGCAGCGGACGACAGGGGGGAGCCCAGCCCCAGCATTTT.

The rearrangement joins TRBV27 to TRBJ1-2, with D unresolved. Trimming removed 5 bases from V and 6 bases from J, with 13 bases in between. The CDR3 extends over 13 amino acids. Germline V gene lookup returns CDR1 MNHEY and CDR2 SMNVEV (reference sequence). CDR3 sequence (DNA): TGTGCCAGCAGTCCACAGTTGGGTGATGGCTACACCTTC. Translation gives CASSPQLGDGYTF.

This clone was detected only a few times. The chain combines TRBV6-5 with TRBJ1-6; tentatively, D is TRBD1 (5 bases). Germline V lookup: CDR1 MNHEY, CDR2 SVGAGI. The CDR3 has 14 amino acids. Trimming left V 9 bases short and J 10 bases short, with 19 bases between. The CDR3 DNA reads TGTGCCAGTACCGTCGGAGGGGAAGGGTCACCCCTCCACTTT. It codes for CASTVGGEGSPLHF.

V gene TRBV29-1 combines with J gene TRBJ2-7; 7 bases match TRBD1. After removal of 1 base from V and 0 bases from J, the junction contained 6 bases not matched to a gene. CDR1 is SQVTM and CDR2 is ANQGSEA in the germline V gene. The CDR3 covers 15 residues. The CDR3 is CSVEGTGDSSYEQYF. The CDR3 region has the DNA TGCAGCGTTGAAGGTACCGGGGACAGCTCCTACGAGCAGTACTTC.

The chain recombines TRBV11-3 with TRBJ2-5, with D uncertain. V was cut by 5 bases and J by 5 bases, with 9 bases left in between. CDR3 size: 12 residues. Germline V gene sequence: CDR1 SGHNT, CDR2 YENEEA. The CDR3 loop reads CASSTGTETQYF. In DNA, the CDR3 is TGTGCCAGCAGCACCGGTACGGAGACCCAGTACTTC.